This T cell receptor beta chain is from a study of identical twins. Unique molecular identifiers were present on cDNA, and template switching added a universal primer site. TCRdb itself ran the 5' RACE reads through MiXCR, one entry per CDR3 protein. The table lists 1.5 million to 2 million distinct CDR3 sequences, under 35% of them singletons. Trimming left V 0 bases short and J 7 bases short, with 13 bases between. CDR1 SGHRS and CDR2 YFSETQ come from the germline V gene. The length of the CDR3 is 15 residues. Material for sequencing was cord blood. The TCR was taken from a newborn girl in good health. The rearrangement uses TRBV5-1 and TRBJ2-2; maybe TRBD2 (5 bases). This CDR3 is CASSLGGSPIGELFF. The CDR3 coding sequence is TGCGCCAGCAGCTTGGGAGGGAGTCCGATCGGGGAGCTGTTTTTT.